These 22 T cell receptor beta chains were all obtained from the same sample, sequenced in a study of long-term antiretroviral therapy in people with HIV. Investigators performed immunoSEQ version v3.0 at survey level. This table comes from immunoSEQ multiplex PCR, and its TCRdb copy is limited to in-frame clones, with some not included. The profile shows tens of thousands of clones, about 80% of them singletons. The sample here was unsorted PBMCs, taken 0.5 years after starting antiretroviral therapy. These receptors came from a man between 18 and 35 years old with HIV.

The chain combines TRBV5-1 with TRBJ2-3, with D perhaps matching TRBD2 (5 bases). Per the germline V gene, CDR1 is SGHRS and CDR2 is YFSETQ. CDR3 length: 14 residues. V was clipped by 0 bases and J by 0 bases, with 5 bases between them. The CDR3 sequence is CASSLAGSTDTQYF. CDR3 sequence (DNA): TGCGCCAGCAGCTTGGCGGGAAGCACAGATACGCAGTATTTT.

Only one count was recorded for this clone. This chain connects TRBV5-4 to TRBJ2-7, with 11 bases matching TRBD1. The CDR3 is 14 amino acids. The ends lost 5 bases at V and 6 bases at J; junction bases unmatched: 7. Germline CDR1 and CDR2: SGHNT and YYREEE (reference sequence). The CDR3 reads CASSPGTGGPEQYF. For the CDR3, the DNA is TGTGCCAGCAGTCCCGGGACAGGGGGGCCCGAGCAGTACTTC. The whole variable domain, filled in from reference TRBV5-4 and TRBJ2-7, reads ETGVTQSPTHLIKTRGQQVTLRCSSQSGHNTVSWYQQALGQGPQFIFQYYREEENGRGNFPPRFSGLQFPNYSSELNVNALELDDSALYLCASSPGTGGPEQYFGPGTRLTVT.

The chain uses TRBV11-2 and TRBJ2-3, with 13 bases fitting TRBD2. The CDR3 length is 16 residues. Losses at the gene ends were 5 bases for V and 5 bases for J; bases not matched to a gene: 7. Per the germline V gene, CDR1 is SGHAT and CDR2 is FQNNGV. The CDR3 loop reads CASSPLAGGLQDTQYF. The CDR3 nucleotides read TGTGCCAGCAGCCCACTAGCGGGAGGGCTTCAAGATACGCAGTATTTT. Together with reference TRBV11-2 and TRBJ2-3, the CDR3 gives the full variable domain: EAGVAQSPRYKIIEKRQSVAFWCNPISGHATLYWYQQILGQGPKLLIQFQNNGVVDDSQLPKDRFSAERLKGVDSTLKIQPAKLEDSAVYLCASSPLAGGLQDTQYFGPGTRLTVL.

The chain joins TRBV7-3 to TRBJ1-1; D is undetermined. The CDR3 length is 13 residues. CDR1 SGHTA and CDR2 FQGTGA come from the germline V gene. The V gene lost 5 bases and the J gene lost 1 base, with 8 bases spanning the gap. In DNA form, the CDR3 reads TGTGCCAGCAGCATTACACCGAACACTGAAGCTTTCTTT. It codes for CASSITPNTEAFF.

The rearrangement links TRBV4-3 to TRBJ2-7, with TRBD1 matching over 9 bases. Trimming removed 0 bases from V and 2 bases from J; junction bases left unmatched: 5. Germline V lookup: CDR1 LGHNA, CDR2 YSLEER. The CDR3 runs 16 residues. The CDR3 DNA reads as TGCGCCAGCAGCCAAGAGGGGGGACAGGGCCCCTACGAGCAGTACTTC. This sequence encodes CASSQEGGQGPYEQYF.

CDR3 region: CASTPLGGTRSGANVLTF. The CDR3 nucleotides are TGTGCCAGCACCCCTCTGGGGGGGACCCGCTCTGGGGCCAACGTCCTGACTTTC. The V and J genes are TRBV27 and TRBJ2-6, with 7 nucleotides matching TRBD2. The CDR3 loop spans 18 amino acids. The germline V gene encodes CDR1 MNHEY and CDR2 SMNVEV (reference sequence). The trim removed 7 bases at V and 0 bases at J, leaving 12 bases unmatched.

The chain links TRBV28 to TRBJ2-7; D unclear. Per the germline V gene, CDR1 is MDHEN and CDR2 is SYDVKM. The CDR3 length is 10 residues. V was pared by 8 bases and J by 5 bases, with 7 bases between. The CDR3 coding sequence is TGTGCCAGCGGGGTCCACGAGCAGTACTTC. Translating it yields CASGVHEQYF.

The CDR3 region is CASSQQGINSPLHF. The CDR3 region has the DNA TGTGCCAGCAGCCAACAGGGAATTAATTCACCCCTCCACTTT. This sequence joins TRBV7-2 and TRBJ1-6; the D gene is possibly TRBD1 (6 bases). The CDR3 is made up of 14 amino acids. Germline V lookup: CDR1 SGHTA, CDR2 FQGNSA. Between the trimmed V and J ends, which lost 5 bases and 6 bases, there was a span of 11 bases.

This clone appeared a single time. The chain has TRBV6-5 and TRBJ1-6; D unclear. V lost 4 bases and J lost 7, with 14 bases in between. This CDR3 region has 15 residues. From germline, CDR1 is MNHEY and CDR2 SVGAGI. DNA of the CDR3: TGTGCCAGCAGTTCATCGAATATGGAAAATTCACCCCTCCACTTT. Translation: CASSSSNMENSPLHF.

The chain recombines TRBV11-3 with TRBJ1-1; D call uncertain. V was pared by 5 bases and J by 2 bases, with 9 bases between. Germline values: CDR1 SGHNT, CDR2 YENEEA. The CDR3 totals 13 residues. The CDR3 protein is CASSVQQNTEAFF. In nucleotides, the CDR3 is TGTGCCAGCAGCGTCCAGCAAAACACTGAAGCTTTCTTT.

The chain carries TRBV15 and TRBJ1-5; D unclear. CDR1 and CDR2 from the germline V gene are LNHNV and YYDKDF (reference sequence). The CDR3 runs to 14 residues. The V and J ends lost 0 bases and 3 bases respectively, with 6 bases between them. The CDR3 DNA follows: TGTGCCACCAGCAGAGAACAGATCAATCAGCCCCAGCATTTT. Its protein product is CATSREQINQPQHF.

The V and J genes are TRBV2 and TRBJ1-3, with D uncertain. CDR3 length: 15 residues. The germline V gene encodes CDR1 SNHLY and CDR2 FYNNEI. Deletions cut 0 bases from V and 2 bases from J, with 8 bases between. The chain's CDR3 is CASSEAETPGNTIYF. The CDR3 DNA is TGTGCCAGCAGTGAAGCGGAAACCCCTGGAAACACCATATATTTT.

V and J are TRBV6-4 and TRBJ2-1; 8 bases map to TRBD2. Germline V CDR1 and CDR2: MRHNA, SNTAGT. With V trimmed by 2 bases and J by 0 bases, 3 bases remained unmatched. The CDR3 consists of 16 residues. CDR3 DNA: TGTGCCAGCAGTGACCTAGCGGGTTACTCCTACAATGAGCAGTTCTTC. Amino acids: CASSDLAGYSYNEQFF.

V and J are TRBV29-1 and TRBJ1-2; no clear D. Germline CDR1 and CDR2: SQVTM and ANQGSEA. Between the trimmed V and J ends, which lost 2 bases and 5 bases, there was a span of 12 bases. This CDR3 is 13 amino acids long. CDR3 bases: TGCAGCGTTGAACTGCGGAAAAATTATGGCTACACCTTC. Its translation is CSVELRKNYGYTF.

The V call is TRBV9, the J call TRBJ2-2; 9 bases map to TRBD1. CDR3 length: 14 residues. The germline CDR1 and CDR2 sequences are SGDLS and YYNGEE. V shed 3 bases and J 8 bases; nucleotides not matched to a gene: 5. CDR3 sequence reads: CASSELGQGGELFF. For the CDR3, the DNA is TGTGCCAGCAGCGAGTTGGGACAGGGAGGGGAGCTGTTTTTT.

The chain joins TRBV12-1 to TRBJ2-6; TRBD2, the table's D call, lacks a check against the DNA. TRBV12-1 is designated a pseudogene. The CDR3 totals 16 residues. CDR3 nucleotide sequence: TGTGCCAGCAGCGCGAGGCTTGTAAGTCGGGCCAACGTCCTGACTTTC. Encoded protein: CASSARLVSRANVLTF.

V gene TRBV7-2 combines with J gene TRBJ1-4; 9 nucleotides align to TRBD1. CDR1 and CDR2 (germline): SGHTA, FQGNSA. The CDR3 contains 15 residues. Trimming cost V 5 bases and J 8 bases; bases outside gene matches: 9. CDR3 DNA: TGTGCCAGCAGCATCCGGACAGGGGACCCCGAAAAACTGTTTTTT. Its protein product is CASSIRTGDPEKLFF.

This clone ranks as large. This rearrangement joins TRBV5-4 to TRBJ2-7; D unresolved. The germline CDR1 and CDR2 sequences are SGHNT and YYREEE (reference sequence). V was shortened by 0 bases and J by 1 base, with 8 bases between the two germline ends. This CDR3 contains 14 residues. The CDR3 region is CASSLDPASYEQYF. CDR3 DNA: TGTGCCAGCAGCTTGGATCCTGCATCCTACGAGCAGTACTTC. Variable domain in full (rest from reference TRBV5-4 and TRBJ2-7): ETGVTQSPTHLIKTRGQQVTLRCSSQSGHNTVSWYQQALGQGPQFIFQYYREEENGRGNFPPRFSGLQFPNYSSELNVNALELDDSALYLCASSLDPASYEQYFGPGTRLTVT.

The chain couples TRBV10-3 to TRBJ1-6, with D maybe TRBD1 (6 bases). The CDR3 sequence is 16 residues long. Germline-derived CDR1 and CDR2 are ENHRY and SYGVKD. V was clipped by 3 bases and J by 9 bases, with 18 bases between them. The DNA for the CDR3 is TGTGCCATCAGTGAAACAGCCGACAGGCCGGCTTCACCCCTCCACTTT. Its translation is CAISETADRPASPLHF.

V and J are TRBV14 and TRBJ1-2; D gene unclear. Trimming cost V 4 bases and J 7 bases, with 16 bases left between them. The CDR3 is 14 residues long. Germline CDR1 SGHDN, CDR2 FVKESK. CDR3 amino acids: CASSPLGGASGYTF. The CDR3 DNA follows: TGTGCCAGCAGCCCCTTGGGTGGAGCCAGTGGCTACACCTTC.

This chain uses TRBV7-3 with TRBJ2-2; 10 nucleotides align to TRBD1. V lost 5 bases, J lost 6 bases, and 9 bases stayed unmatched. The CDR3 has 16 amino acids. Germline assignment: CDR1 SGHTA and CDR2 FQGTGA. CDR3 region: CASSPRQGAIPGELFF. Here the CDR3 DNA reads TGTGCCAGCAGCCCCAGACAGGGGGCGATTCCCGGGGAGCTGTTTTTT.

The CDR3 sequence is CASSQLGNTEAFF. The CDR3 DNA sequence: TGTGCCAGCAGCCAACTTGGTAACACTGAAGCTTTCTTT. The V call is TRBV7-2, the J call TRBJ1-1; D gene ambiguous. Trimming took off 5 bases at V and 2 bases at J, with 9 bases between the two ends. The V gene's germline CDR1 is SGHTA and CDR2 FQGNSA. The CDR3 runs 13 residues.